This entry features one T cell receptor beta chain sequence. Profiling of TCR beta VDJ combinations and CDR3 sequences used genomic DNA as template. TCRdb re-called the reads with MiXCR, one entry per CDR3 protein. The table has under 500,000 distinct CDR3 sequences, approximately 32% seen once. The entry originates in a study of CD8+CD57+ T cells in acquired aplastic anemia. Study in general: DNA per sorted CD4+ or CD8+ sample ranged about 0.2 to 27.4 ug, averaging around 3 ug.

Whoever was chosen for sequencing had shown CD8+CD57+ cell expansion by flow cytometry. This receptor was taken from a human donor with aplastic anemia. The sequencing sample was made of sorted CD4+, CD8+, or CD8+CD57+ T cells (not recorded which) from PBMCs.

CDR3 nucleotide sequence: TGCAGCGTTGAAGACATCGGGGCCAACGTCCTGACTTTC. Translated: CSVEDIGANVLTF. The chain uses TRBV29-1 and TRBJ2-6; D remains unclear. The CDR3 contains 13 residues. From germline, CDR1 is SQVTM and CDR2 ANQGSEA. Trimming shortened V by 0 bases and J by 4 bases, and 4 bases separated the two germline ends.